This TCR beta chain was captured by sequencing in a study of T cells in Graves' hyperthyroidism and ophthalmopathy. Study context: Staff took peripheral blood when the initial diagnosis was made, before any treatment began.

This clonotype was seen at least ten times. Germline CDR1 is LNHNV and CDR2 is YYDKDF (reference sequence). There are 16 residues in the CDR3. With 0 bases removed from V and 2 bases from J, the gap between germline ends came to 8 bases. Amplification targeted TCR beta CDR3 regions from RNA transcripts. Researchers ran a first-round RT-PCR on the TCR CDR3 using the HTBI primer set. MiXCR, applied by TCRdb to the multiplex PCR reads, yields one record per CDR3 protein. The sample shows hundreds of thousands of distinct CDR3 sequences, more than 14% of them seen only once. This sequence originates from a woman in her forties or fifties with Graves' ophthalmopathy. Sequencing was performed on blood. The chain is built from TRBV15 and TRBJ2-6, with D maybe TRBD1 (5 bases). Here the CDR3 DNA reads TGTGCCACCAGCAGAGACAGGGATACTGGGGCCAACGTCCTGACTTTC. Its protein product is CATSRDRDTGANVLTF.